The 10 T cell receptor beta chains below come from one sample, sequenced in a study of beta chain features in type 1 diabetes. Study results and limitations: The study found moderately but significantly shorter TCRB CDR3s in all four CD4+ subsets of Type 1 diabetes patients.

Of the isolated RNA, all was reverse transcribed, and so the sequenced material was expressed TCRB transcripts. Libraries were prepared by immunoSEQ multiplex PCR; TCRdb keeps only in-frame clonotypes and omits some of them. The data hold some 150,000 clones, with roughly 9% observed a single time. Their target antigens are unknown. What was sequenced was central memory CD4+ T cells from blood. These receptors were obtained from a woman in her 30s with type 1 diabetes.

The chain is built from TRBV30 and TRBJ2-5; D ambiguous. The CDR3 is 11 amino acids. V was trimmed by 4 bases and J by 5 bases, leaving 8 bases between them. CDR1 and CDR2 from the germline V gene are GTSNPN and SVGIG (reference sequence). CDR3 coding DNA: TGTGCCTGGAACGAGAAGGAGACCCAGTACTTC. Residues: CAWNEKETQYF.

The V and J genes are TRBV4-1 and TRBJ2-5; D gene unclear. This CDR3 has 13 residues. Trimming removed 4 bases from V and 2 bases from J, with 8 bases in between. Germline V lookup: CDR1 MGHRA, CDR2 YSYEKL. The CDR3 DNA reads as TGCGCCAGCAGCCCCTCAACACAAGAGACCCAGTACTTC. It encodes CASSPSTQETQYF.

This clone occurred a few times. The CDR3 bases are TGTGCCAGCAGCTTAGTCAGGGAGGTCGGGGAGCTGTTTTTT. It specifies CASSLVREVGELFF. V and J are TRBV7-3 and TRBJ2-2; maybe TRBD2 (6 bases). Trimming shortened V by 2 bases and J by 7 bases, and 11 bases separated the two germline ends. The CDR3 covers 14 residues. Germline V gene lookup returns CDR1 SGHTA and CDR2 FQGTGA.

V is TRBV5-1 and J is TRBJ2-3; 8 bases align to TRBD1. The CDR3 covers 13 residues. Germline CDR1 SGHRS, CDR2 YFSETQ. V dropped 8 bases and J dropped 6; count of bases not matched to a gene: 8. The CDR3 DNA reads as TGCGCCAGTAACAGTCAGGGGGCTGATACGCAGTATTTT. It codes for CASNSQGADTQYF.

The chain combines TRBV7-6 with TRBJ2-1, with TRBD2 identical over 7 bases. The V and J ends lost 4 bases and 0 bases, in that order; junction bases with no gene match: 12. The CDR3 is 18 residues long. Germline lookup yields CDR1 SGHVS and CDR2 FNYEAQ. CDR3 sequence reads: CASSYHNRDYHSYNEQFF. CDR3 DNA: TGTGCCAGCAGCTACCACAACCGGGACTATCACTCCTACAATGAGCAGTTCTTC.

This clone occurred a few times. V gene TRBV29-1 combines with J gene TRBJ2-7; 11 bases match TRBD1. Germline V lookup: CDR1 SQVTM, CDR2 ANQGSEA. With V trimmed by 3 bases and J by 2 bases, 6 bases remained unmatched. The CDR3 is made up of 15 amino acids. The CDR3 sequence is CSVDGRTGGTYEQYF. CDR3 sequence (DNA): TGCAGCGTTGACGGACGGACAGGGGGCACCTACGAGCAGTACTTC.

The rearrangement uses TRBV6-5 and TRBJ1-4; 7 bases fit TRBD1. The CDR3 extends over 15 amino acids. Per the germline V gene, CDR1 is MNHEY and CDR2 is SVGAGI. V was pared by 6 bases and J by 4 bases, with 8 bases of the junction left unmatched. The CDR3 here is CASRSTGVVNEKLFF. The DNA for the CDR3 is TGTGCCAGCAGGAGCACAGGGGTTGTTAATGAAAAACTGTTTTTT.

The chain has TRBV27 and TRBJ1-5; D is undetermined. The germline CDR1 and CDR2 sequences are MNHEY and SMNVEV (reference sequence). Trimming removed 4 bases from V and 1 base from J, with 14 bases in between. This CDR3 contains 16 residues. The CDR3 reads CASSSHPGSSNQPQHF. In DNA, the CDR3 is TGTGCCAGCAGTTCCCACCCGGGGTCGAGCAATCAGCCCCAGCATTTT.

The CDR3 DNA follows: TGTGCCAGCAGTGAAGGTGTCGGGACAGAGCAGCATTTT. Residues: CASSEGVGTEQHF. The chain is built from TRBV2 and TRBJ1-5; TRBD1 agrees at 7 bases. Germline CDR1 is SNHLY and CDR2 is FYNNEI. V lost 1 base, J lost 13 bases, and 7 bases stayed unmatched. The CDR3 is 13 amino acids.

In nucleotides, the CDR3 is TGTGCCAGCAGCACTCAGAACACTGAAGCTTTCTTT. Encoded protein: CASSTQNTEAFF. V usage is TRBV7-9 and J usage is TRBJ1-1; D gene uncertain. Trimming took 5 bases from V and 1 from J, leaving 5 bases between them. The CDR3 extends over 12 amino acids. Germline lookup yields CDR1 SEHNR and CDR2 FQNEAQ (reference sequence).